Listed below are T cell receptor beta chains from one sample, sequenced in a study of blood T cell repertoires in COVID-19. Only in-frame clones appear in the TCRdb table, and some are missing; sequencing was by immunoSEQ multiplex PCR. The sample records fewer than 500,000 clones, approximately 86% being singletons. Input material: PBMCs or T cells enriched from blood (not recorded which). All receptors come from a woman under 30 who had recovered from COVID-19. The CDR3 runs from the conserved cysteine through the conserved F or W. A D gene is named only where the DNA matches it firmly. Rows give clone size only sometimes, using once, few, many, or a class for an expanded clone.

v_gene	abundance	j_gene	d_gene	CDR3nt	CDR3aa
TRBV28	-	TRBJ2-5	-	TGTGCCAGCAGTTTGGAGGGACAAGAGACCCAGTACTTC	CASSLEGQETQYF
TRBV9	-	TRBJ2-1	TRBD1	TGTGCCAGCAGCCCCCAAGGTGGGACAGGGGGTAATGAGCAGTTCTTC	CASSPQGGTGGNEQFF
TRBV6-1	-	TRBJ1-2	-	TGTGCCAGCAGTGACAGGGTTTACACCCCGCCTGGCTACACCTTC	CASSDRVYTPPGYTF
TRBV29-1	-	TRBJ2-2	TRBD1	TGCAGCGTTGTGGGAGACAGGGGGCTCGCCGGGGAGCTGTTTTTT	CSVVGDRGLAGELFF
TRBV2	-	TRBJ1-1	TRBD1	TGTGCCAGCGAACGAGAAATCGGACAGGGAGGCACTGAAGCTTTCTTT	CASEREIGQGGTEAFF
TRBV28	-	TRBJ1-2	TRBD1	TGTGCCAGCAGTGGCGGGGACAGTGGCGTCTATGGCTACACCTTC	CASSGGDSGVYGYTF
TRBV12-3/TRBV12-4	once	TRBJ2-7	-	TGTGCCAGCAGTTCTTCAGGATACGAGCAGTACTTC	CASSSSGYEQYF
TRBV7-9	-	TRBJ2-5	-	TGTGCCAGCAGCTTAGATTGGACTCCGCTTCAAGAGACCCAGTACTTC	CASSLDWTPLQETQYF
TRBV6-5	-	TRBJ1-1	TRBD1	TGTGCCAGCAGCGTCGACAGGGAGACTGAAGCTTTCTTT	CASSVDRETEAFF
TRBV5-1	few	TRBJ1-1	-	TGCGCCAGCACCAGGGAAAATTTAAGGAACACTGAAGCTTTCTTT	CASTRENLRNTEAFF
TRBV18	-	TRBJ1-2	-	TGTGCCAGCTCACCGACTCTACAGGGTGGTTATGGCTACACCTTC	CASSPTLQGGYGYTF
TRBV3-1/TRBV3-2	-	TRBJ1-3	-	TGTGCCAGCAGCCAAGAGGGGAGCTCTGGAAACACCATATATTTT	CASSQEGSSGNTIYF
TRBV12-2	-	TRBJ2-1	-	TGTGCAAGTCGCTCCCTCGGGACTGGCCCCTACAATGAGCAGTTCTTC	CASRSLGTGPYNEQFF
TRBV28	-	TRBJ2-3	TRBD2	TGTGCCAGCAGTTCTGTAGCGGGGAACCCCCTAGTAGATACGCAGTATTTT	CASSSVAGNPLVDTQYF
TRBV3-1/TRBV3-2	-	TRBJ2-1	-	TGTGCCAGCAGCCAACTGGACAGCTACAATGAGCAGTTCTTC	CASSQLDSYNEQFF
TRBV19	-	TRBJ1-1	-	TGTGCCAGTAGTCTTAGATTCGACACTGAAGCTTTCTTT	CASSLRFDTEAFF
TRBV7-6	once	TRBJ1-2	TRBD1	TGTGCCAGCAGCTCGGGACAGGCCTCTAACTATGGCTACACCTTC	CASSSGQASNYGYTF
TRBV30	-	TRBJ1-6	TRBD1	TGTGCCTGGACCCCGGACAGGAAATATAATTCACCCCTCCACTTT	CAWTPDRKYNSPLHF
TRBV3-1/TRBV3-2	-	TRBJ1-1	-	TGTGCCAGCAGTGGATCAGGGATTGCGGACACTGAAGCTTTCTTT	CASSGSGIADTEAFF
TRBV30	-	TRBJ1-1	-	TGTGCCTGGAGGTTCGGACTCATGAACACTGAAGCTTTCTTT	CAWRFGLMNTEAFF
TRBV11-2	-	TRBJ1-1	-	TGTGCCAGCAGCCTAGGGCTGGCCTTTCGAGGGACTGAAGCTTTCTTT	CASSLGLAFRGTEAFF
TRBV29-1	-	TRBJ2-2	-	TGCAGCGTTGGGGGGACCCATTGGGGGGACACCGGGGAGCTGTTTTTT	CSVGGTHWGDTGELFF
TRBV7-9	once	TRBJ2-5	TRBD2	TGTGCCAGCAGAGAGCGGGGCTTAGGGCAAGAGACCCAGTACTTC	CASRERGLGQETQYF
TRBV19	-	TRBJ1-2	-	TGTGCCAGTAGTCTAGCTAGGACTGCTGCCTATGGCTACACCTTC	CASSLARTAAYGYTF
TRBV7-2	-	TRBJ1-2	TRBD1	TGTGCCAGCAGCCCCACAGGGGATGGCTACACCTTC	CASSPTGDGYTF
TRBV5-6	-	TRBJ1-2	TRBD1	TGTGCCAGCAGCGTCGGGACAGGGGAGGTATTCTATGGCTACACCTTC	CASSVGTGEVFYGYTF
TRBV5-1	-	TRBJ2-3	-	TGCGCCAGCAGCTTGGCAACAGGGACCACAGATACGCAGTATTTT	CASSLATGTTDTQYF
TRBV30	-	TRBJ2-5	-	TGTGCCTGGAGCCATACGGTGGGGGCCCAAGAGACCCAGTACTTC	CAWSHTVGAQETQYF
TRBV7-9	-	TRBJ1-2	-	TGTGCCAGCAGCTTAGAGAACTTCGGGAGCTGGTATGGCTACACCTTC	CASSLENFGSWYGYTF
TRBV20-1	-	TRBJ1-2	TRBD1	TGCAGTGCTAGTTTTAGGACAGGGAACGCGAAAGGCTACACCTTC	CSASFRTGNAKGYTF
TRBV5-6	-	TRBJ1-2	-	TGTGCCAGCAGCCCAACGGAGGGCCTTTATGGCTACACCTTC	CASSPTEGLYGYTF
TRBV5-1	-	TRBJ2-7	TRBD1	TGCGCCAGCAGCCCCGCTCAGGGGGCCTACCACGAGCAGTACTTC	CASSPAQGAYHEQYF
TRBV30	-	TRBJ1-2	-	TGTGCCTGGAGGTACAGGGACGGCTACACCTTC	CAWRYRDGYTF
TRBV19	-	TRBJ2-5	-	TGTGCCAGCAGGGGTTGGGAGACCCAGTACTTC	CASRGWETQYF
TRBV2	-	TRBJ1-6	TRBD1	TGTGCCAGCGTGATGGAACCGGGACAGGGGGCGGAATCACCCCTCCACTTT	CASVMEPGQGAESPLHF
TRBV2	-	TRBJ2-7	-	TGTGCCAGCAAACCCTACTACGAGCAGTACTTC	CASKPYYEQYF
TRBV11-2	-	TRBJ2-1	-	TGTGCCAGCAGCTTAGATAGTCTTGGCCTCGGGGAGCAGTTCTTC	CASSLDSLGLGEQFF
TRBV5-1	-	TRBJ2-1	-	TGCGCCAGCAGCTTGTGGGACTCCGGGCACAATGAGCAGTTCTTC	CASSLWDSGHNEQFF
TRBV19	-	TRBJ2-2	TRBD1	TGTGCCAGTAGTGCAGGGGGCGGGGAGCTGTTTTTT	CASSAGGGELFF
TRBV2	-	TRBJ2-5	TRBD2	TGTGCCAGCAGTGTCTCCGGGGGGGGCCGAGAGACCCAGTACTTC	CASSVSGGGRETQYF
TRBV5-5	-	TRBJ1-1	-	TGTGCCAGCAGCCCTTGGGAGGGACTAAAAGCTTTCTTT	CASSPWEGLKAFF
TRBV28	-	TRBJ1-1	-	TGTGTAACCCGGGGGGTGAACACTGAAGCTTTCTTT	CVTRGVNTEAFF
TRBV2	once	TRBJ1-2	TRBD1	TGTGCCAGCAGTAGCGACGGACAGGGGCTCTATGGCTACACCTTC	CASSSDGQGLYGYTF
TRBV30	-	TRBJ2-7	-	TGTGCCTGGAAGAGCGACAGTAGCTCCTACGAGCAGTACTTC	CAWKSDSSSYEQYF
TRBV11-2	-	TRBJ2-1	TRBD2	TGTGCCAGCAGCTTTGGGACTAGGAGCGACAATGAGCAGTTCTTC	CASSFGTRSDNEQFF
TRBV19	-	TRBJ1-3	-	TGTGCCAGTAGTACAGGGATCTCTGGAAACACCATATATTTT	CASSTGISGNTIYF
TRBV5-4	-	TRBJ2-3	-	TGTGCCAGCAGCCCCGGAGGGAATGAGGATACGCAGTATTTT	CASSPGGNEDTQYF
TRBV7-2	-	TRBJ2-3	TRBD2	TGTGCCAGCAGGAGGACTAGCGGGGGGTCGGATACGCAGTATTTT	CASRRTSGGSDTQYF
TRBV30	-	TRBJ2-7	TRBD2	TGTGCCTGGAGTGTACCGGGGGGTCGGGAGCAGTACTTC	CAWSVPGGREQYF
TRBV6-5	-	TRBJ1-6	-	TGTGCCAGCAGTTTTTCCGGGAGATTACATTCACCCCTCCACTTT	CASSFSGRLHSPLHF
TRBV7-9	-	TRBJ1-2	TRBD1	TGTGCCAGCAGCTCAGGGACAGGGGATTATGGCTACACCTTC	CASSSGTGDYGYTF
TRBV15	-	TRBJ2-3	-	TGTGCCACCAGCATCTGGGGGCCTCCTAGAGATACGCAGTATTTT	CATSIWGPPRDTQYF
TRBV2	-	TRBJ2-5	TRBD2	TGTGCCAGCAGTTCAGGGACTAGCGGGTACCAAGAGACCCAGTACTTC	CASSSGTSGYQETQYF
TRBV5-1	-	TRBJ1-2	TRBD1	TGCGCCAGCAGCGACGGGACAGGCTCTCTAATAAAATGGAGCTACACCTTC	CASSDGTGSLIKWSYTF
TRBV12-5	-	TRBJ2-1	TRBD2	TGTGCTAGTGGTTCCACCCCCGACGGGGGGAGCTCCTACAATGAGCAGTTCTTC	CASGSTPDGGSSYNEQFF
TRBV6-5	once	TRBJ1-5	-	TGTGCCAGCAGCTTCCAGGGCCTTAAAAATCAGCCCCAGCATTTT	CASSFQGLKNQPQHF
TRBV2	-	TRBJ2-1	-	TGTGCCAGCAGTCTCCAGGGGGGTGAGCAGTTCTTC	CASSLQGGEQFF
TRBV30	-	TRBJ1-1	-	TGTGCCTGGAGTGTATTAAGGGGCACTGAAGCTTTCTTT	CAWSVLRGTEAFF
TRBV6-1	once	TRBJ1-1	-	TGTGCCAGCAGTGAAATCAGGGGTGGTTTTTCAGAAGCTTTCTTT	CASSEIRGGFSEAFF
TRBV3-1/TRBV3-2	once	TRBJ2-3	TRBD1	TGTGCCAGCAGCCAAGTGTCGGGGACAGGGCGGTATTTT	CASSQVSGTGRYF